This entry lists 26 T cell receptor beta chains sequenced from one sample in a study of T-cell reconstitution after alpha-beta-depleted transplantation in children. Unique molecular identifiers tagged the TCRbeta library. Each CDR3 protein is one row after TCRdb ran MiXCR on the PCR reads. This table holds about 480,000 distinct CDR3 sequences, approximately 13% found once. The sequencing here drew on PBMCs from the stem cell graft donor, taken from the stem cell graft. The receptors originated from a human donor who donated a stem cell graft to a child with combined immunodeficiency.

The V gene is TRBV7-8, the J gene TRBJ1-2, with 8 bases fitting TRBD1. J lost 6 bases, V lost 4 bases, and 13 bases had no gene match. CDR3 size: 16 residues. Germline values: CDR1 SGHVS, CDR2 FQNEAQ. CDR3 DNA: TGTGCCAGCAGCTCGGGGACAGGCGCCCCGAGGAATGGCTACACCTTC. Protein: CASSSGTGAPRNGYTF.

This clonotype was observed a few times. This sequence joins TRBV2 and TRBJ1-4, with D unresolved. CDR1 and CDR2 from the germline V gene are SNHLY and FYNNEI. This CDR3 spans 17 amino acids. With 2 bases removed from V and 3 bases from J, the gap between germline ends came to 16 bases. The CDR3 coding sequence is TGTGCCAGCAGTGAAAGACCCATCACCGCAGCTAATGAAAAACTGTTTTTT. Translation: CASSERPITAANEKLFF.

This clonotype has just one count. The chain combines TRBV9 with TRBJ1-2, with a possible D match to TRBD1 (6 bases). The CDR3 runs to 15 residues. Germline CDR1 reads SGDLS; CDR2 reads YYNGEE. Trimming shortened V by 0 bases and J by 6 bases, and 15 bases separated the two germline ends. CDR3 sequence reads: CASSVATTGSNGYTF. The DNA for the CDR3 is TGTGCCAGCAGCGTAGCCACCACAGGGTCGAATGGCTACACCTTC.

This clonotype showed up just a few times. The CDR3 DNA reads as TGTGCCAGCAGTTTAGGGGCCCTGACCGGGGAGCTGTTTTTT. It specifies CASSLGALTGELFF. The J gene is TRBJ2-2, the V gene TRBV12-3 or TRBV12-4, with D unclear. The CDR3 has 14 amino acids. Trimming took 1 base from V and 5 from J, leaving 8 bases between them.

This clonotype was recorded a few times. J is TRBJ1-1 and V is TRBV5-1; weak D call: TRBD1 (6 bases). Trimming pared 4 bases from V and 0 bases from J, leaving 16 bases between. The CDR3 spans 16 residues. Germline values: CDR1 SGHRS, CDR2 YFSETQ. Here the CDR3 reads CASSKNAQGMNTEAFF. DNA of the CDR3: TGCGCCAGCAGCAAAAACGCACAGGGTATGAACACTGAAGCTTTCTTT.

In this sample, this clonotype turned up many times. The chain combines TRBV30 with TRBJ1-5; no clear D gene. The germline CDR1 and CDR2 sequences are GTSNPN and SVGIG (reference sequence). The CDR3 extends over 14 amino acids. V was cut by 0 bases and J by 6 bases, with 12 bases left in between. DNA for the CDR3: TGTGCCTGGAGTGTAGGCAGGCTGACTCAGCCCCAGCATTTT. Amino acids: CAWSVGRLTQPQHF. Filled out from reference TRBV30 and TRBJ1-5, the complete variable domain reads SQTIHQWPATLVQPVGSPLSLECTVEGTSNPNLYWYRQAAGRGLQLLFYSVGIGQISSEVPQNLSASRPQDRQFILSSKKLLLSDSGFYLCAWSVGRLTQPQHFGDGTRLSIL.

The V and J genes are TRBV21-1 and TRBJ1-5. TRBV21-1 represents a pseudogene. The length of the CDR3 is 14 residues. DNA for the CDR3: TGTGCCATGAGCATTCGAACGGGGCCCAAGCCCCAGCATTTT. Translated, it gives CAMSIRTGPKPQHF.

This clonotype was counted ten times or more. The chain combines TRBV4-3 with TRBJ2-2; TRBD2 aligns across 8 bases. This CDR3 comprises 15 residues. V lost 1 base and J lost 7; bases outside the gene matches: 5. Germline V gene sequence: CDR1 LGHNA, CDR2 YSLEER. The CDR3 here is CASSQVRSGGGELFF. In DNA form, the CDR3 reads TGCGCCAGCAGCCAAGTTCGAAGCGGGGGCGGGGAGCTGTTTTTT.

V and J are TRBV7-2 and TRBJ2-3, with D maybe TRBD2 (6 bases). V lost 7 bases and J lost 1, with 15 bases in between. The V gene's germline CDR1 is SGHTA and CDR2 FQGNSA. The CDR3 is 15 amino acids. The CDR3 nucleotides are TGTGCCAGCACCCCTGCAAGGGAGGGCACAGATACGCAGTATTTT. This codes for CASTPAREGTDTQYF.

This clonotype was seen a handful of times. The J gene is TRBJ1-2, the V gene TRBV7-2; D is ambiguous. Germline CDR1 and CDR2: SGHTA and FQGNSA. The CDR3 loop spans 14 amino acids. V lost 1 base to trimming and J lost 1 base, with 7 bases between them. The chain's CDR3 is CASSLGPINYGYTF. CDR3 sequence (DNA): TGTGCCAGCAGCTTAGGACCGATTAACTATGGCTACACCTTC.

This clonotype was seen more than once but under ten times. This chain connects TRBV6-2 or TRBV6-3 to TRBJ2-7; D may be TRBD1 (6 bases). Per germline, CDR1 MNHEY and CDR2 SVGEGT. CDR3 size: 15 residues. V gave up 7 bases and J gave up 0 bases, with 16 bases separating them. CDR3 amino acids: CASNLQGPSSYEQYF. The CDR3 nucleotides read TGTGCCAGCAACTTACAGGGTCCGAGCTCCTACGAGCAGTACTTC.

The chain has TRBV3-1 and TRBJ2-5; 10 bases map to TRBD2. V lost 0 bases, J lost 4 bases, and 8 bases stayed unmatched. This CDR3 comprises 17 residues. The V gene's germline CDR1 is LGHDT and CDR2 YNNKEL (reference sequence). Written as DNA, the CDR3 is TGTGCCAGCAGCCAAGATCGGGGGACTAGCGTGAGAGAGACCCAGTACTTC. Translation: CASSQDRGTSVRETQYF.

This clonotype was counted at least ten times. This rearrangement joins TRBV12-3 or TRBV12-4 to TRBJ2-1; 7 bases are shared with TRBD2. The junction had 9 bases not matched to a gene; V was cut back by 3 bases and J by 10 bases. The CDR3 covers 14 residues. In nucleotides, the CDR3 is TGTGCCAGCAGTTTCGTATCTAGCGGAATCGAGCAGTTCTTC. Amino acid sequence: CASSFVSSGIEQFF.

At least ten counts were recorded for this clonotype. The chain is built from TRBV20-1 and TRBJ2-7; D not resolved. Germline V gene lookup returns CDR1 DFQATT and CDR2 SNEGSKA (reference sequence). There are 16 residues in the CDR3. The V and J ends lost 5 bases and 3 bases respectively, with 23 bases between them. The CDR3 nucleotides read TGCAGTGCTCCCGCCAACAGCCGGGCAGTCAACTACGAGCAGTACTTC. Translated, it gives CSAPANSRAVNYEQYF.

In this sample, this clonotype turned up a few times. The CDR3 sequence: CSARGGQANTGELFF. The CDR3 DNA reads as TGCAGTGCTAGAGGGGGACAGGCGAACACCGGGGAGCTGTTTTTT. The chain couples TRBV20-1 to TRBJ2-2; 8 nucleotides align to TRBD1. With 1 base clipped from V and 0 bases from J, the junction kept 1 base outside the gene matches. The CDR3 consists of 15 residues. CDR1 DFQATT and CDR2 SNEGSKA come from the germline V gene (reference sequence).

This clonotype was counted only a few times. The chain's CDR3 is CASSPGEFKNIQYF. The CDR3 DNA reads TGTGCCAGCAGTCCGGGGGAGTTCAAAAACATTCAGTACTTC. The J gene is TRBJ2-4, the V gene TRBV11-3; D may be TRBD2 (6 bases). The CDR3 totals 14 residues. V was trimmed by 6 bases and J by 3 bases, leaving 12 bases between them. CDR1 and CDR2 (germline): SGHNT, YENEEA.

The chain has TRBV20-1 and TRBJ2-1; TRBD1 agrees at 7 bases. Unmatched junction bases numbered 7, after V lost 3 bases and J lost 8 bases. Germline loops: CDR1 DFQATT, CDR2 SNEGSKA (reference sequence). The CDR3 is 13 amino acids. The CDR3 region is CSARDRLRDEQFF. CDR3 DNA sequence: TGCAGTGCTAGGGACAGGCTCAGGGATGAGCAGTTCTTC.

This clonotype was recorded a few times. The V call is TRBV11-1, the J call TRBJ2-2; D is perhaps TRBD2 (6 bases). This CDR3 region has 20 residues. V was trimmed by 7 bases and J by 4 bases, leaving 31 bases between them. Germline CDR1 SGHAT, CDR2 FQDESV (reference sequence). CDR3 amino acids: CASNSLYPGVVEYFTGELFF. The CDR3 DNA sequence: TGTGCCAGCAACAGCTTATACCCGGGAGTGGTCGAATATTTCACCGGGGAGCTGTTTTTT.

As for this clonotype: Germline and junction disagree at one end, which may indicate a read error. This sequence joins TRBV12-3 or TRBV12-4 and TRBJ2-2; TRBD2 aligns across 9 bases. This CDR3 has 15 amino acids. CDR3 in DNA: TGTGCCAGCAATTTAGCGGGAGTAGGTACCGGGGAGCTGTTTTTT. Amino acids: CASNLAGVGTGELFF.

The sample holds a few counts of this clonotype. V and J are TRBV9 and TRBJ2-5; TRBD2 is a possible D gene (6 bases). The CDR3 is 14 amino acids. Trimming stripped 3 bases from V and 5 bases from J, with 14 bases between. Per the germline V gene, CDR1 is SGDLS and CDR2 is YYNGEE. CDR3 in amino acids: CASSALEGQETQYF. The CDR3 DNA reads TGTGCCAGCAGCGCCTTGGAGGGGCAGGAGACCCAGTACTTC.

The chain recombines TRBV12-5 with TRBJ2-4, with a possible D match to TRBD2 (5 bases). The CDR3 consists of 19 residues. Germline V CDR1 and CDR2: LGHNT, FRNRAP. The V gene lost 2 bases and the J gene lost 0 bases, with 20 bases spanning the gap. The CDR3 region has the DNA TGTGCTAGTGGTTTGCGCGTGAGGGATGTCTTCTTAGCCAAAAACATTCAGTACTTC. Its translation is CASGLRVRDVFLAKNIQYF.

This chain links TRBV6-5 with TRBJ1-1; possible D gene TRBD1, 5 bases. Germline CDR1 and CDR2: MNHEY and SVGAGI. V lost 2 bases to trimming and J lost 4 bases, with 8 bases between them. The CDR3 consists of 13 residues. In DNA, the CDR3 is TGTGCCAGCAGTTACGGGACGTTCACTGAAGCTTTCTTT. This gives the protein CASSYGTFTEAFF.

The genes are TRBV27 and TRBJ1-6; tentatively, D is TRBD1 (5 bases). Germline-derived CDR1 and CDR2 are MNHEY and SMNVEV (reference sequence). V was pared by 3 bases and J by 5 bases, with 8 bases between. CDR3 length: 14 amino acids. CDR3 in amino acids: CASSFSGNNSPLHF. The CDR3, as DNA: TGTGCCAGCAGTTTTTCAGGGAATAATTCACCCCTCCACTTT.

This clonotype has just a few counts. The chain has TRBV5-1 and TRBJ2-3; D is perhaps TRBD2 (7 bases). Germline loops: CDR1 SGHRS, CDR2 YFSETQ. This CDR3 spans 14 amino acids. V dropped 4 bases and J dropped 2 bases, with 11 bases sitting between them. The CDR3, as DNA: TGCGCCAGCAGCATTGGGGGGGCCACAGATACGCAGTATTTT. Its translation: CASSIGGATDTQYF. Variable domain in full (rest from reference TRBV5-1 and TRBJ2-3): KAGVTQTPRYLIKTRGQQVTLSCSPISGHRSVSWYQQTPGQGLQFLFEYFSETQRNKGNFPGRFSGRQFSNSRSEMNVSTLELGDSALYLCASSIGGATDTQYFGPGTRLTVL.

The chain is built from TRBV18 and TRBJ2-5; 8 bases map to TRBD1. Germline trimming cut 2 bases from V and 5 bases from J; bases unmatched to any gene: 7. The CDR3 is made up of 15 amino acids. Germline V gives CDR1 KGHSH, CDR2 LQKENI. In nucleotides, the CDR3 is TGTGCCAGCTCACCAAAGGCAGGGGGCTTGGAGACCCAGTACTTC. It specifies CASSPKAGGLETQYF.

This clonotype showed up just a few times. The genes are TRBV5-1 and TRBJ2-3; 15 bases line up with TRBD2. The germline gives CDR1 SGHRS, CDR2 YFSETQ. This CDR3 region has 17 residues. J gave up 12 bases and V 4 bases, and 15 bases lay outside the gene matches. The CDR3: CASSVPGTSGGFGRQYF. For the CDR3, the DNA is TGCGCCAGCAGCGTACCCGGGACTAGCGGGGGGTTTGGACGACAGTATTTT. Based on the CDR3 plus reference TRBV5-1 and TRBJ2-3, the full variable domain is KAGVTQTPRYLIKTRGQQVTLSCSPISGHRSVSWYQQTPGQGLQFLFEYFSETQRNKGNFPGRFSGRQFSNSRSEMNVSTLELGDSALYLCASSVPGTSGGFGRQYFGPGTRLTVL.